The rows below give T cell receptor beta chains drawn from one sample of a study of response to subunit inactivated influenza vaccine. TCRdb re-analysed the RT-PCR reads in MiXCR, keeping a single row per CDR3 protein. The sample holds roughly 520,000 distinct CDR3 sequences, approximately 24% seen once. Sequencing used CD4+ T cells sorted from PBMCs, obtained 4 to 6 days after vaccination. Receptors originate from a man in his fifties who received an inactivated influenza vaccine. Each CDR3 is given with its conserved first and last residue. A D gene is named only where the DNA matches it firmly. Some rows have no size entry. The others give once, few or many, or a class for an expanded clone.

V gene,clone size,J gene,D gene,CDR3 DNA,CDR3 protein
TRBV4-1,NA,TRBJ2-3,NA,TGCGCCAGCAGCCAAGCGCGTCGGCCCCTTAGCACAGATACGCAGTATTTT,CASSQARRPLSTDTQYF
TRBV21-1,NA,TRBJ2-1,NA,TGTGCCAGCAGCGTAGTCAGCGGGAGGTACAATGAGCAGTTCTTC,CASSVVSGRYNEQFF
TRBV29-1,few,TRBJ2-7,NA,TGCAGCGTTGGGCCTCAGAGACACGAGCAGTACTTC,CSVGPQRHEQYF
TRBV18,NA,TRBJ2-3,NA,TGTGCCAGCTCACCCCCCCGCCCTAGCACAGATACGCAGTATTTT,CASSPPRPSTDTQYF
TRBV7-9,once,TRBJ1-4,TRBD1,TGTGCCAGCAGCCTAGACAGGGCTAATGAAAAACTGTTTTTT,CASSLDRANEKLFF
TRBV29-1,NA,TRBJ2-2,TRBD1,TGCAGCGTTGCGGTCCGGACAGGCCCCGGGGAGCTGTTTTTT,CSVAVRTGPGELFF
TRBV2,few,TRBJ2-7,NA,TGTGCCAGCAGGACGACTAGGTTCGAGCAGTACTTC,CASRTTRFEQYF
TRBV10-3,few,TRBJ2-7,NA,TGTGCCATCAGTTCAACCTACGAGCAGTACTTC,CAISSTYEQYF
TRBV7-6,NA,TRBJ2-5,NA,TGTGCCAGCAGCTTAGTAGGCGGGGCCGCAGAGACCCAGTACTTC,CASSLVGGAAETQYF
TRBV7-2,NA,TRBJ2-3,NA,TGTGCCAGCAGCTCGCAAGCTAGGGAGGATACGCAGTATTTT,CASSSQAREDTQYF
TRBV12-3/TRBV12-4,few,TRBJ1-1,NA,TGTGCCAGTACGGGGTCAGTCCTCGAAGCTTTCTTT,CASTGSVLEAFF
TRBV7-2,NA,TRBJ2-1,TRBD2,TGTGCCAGCAGCAAAACTAGCGGGAGAATGGGTGAGCAGTTCTTC,CASSKTSGRMGEQFF
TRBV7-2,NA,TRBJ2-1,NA,TGTGCCAGCAGCTTAGTCGACAGTTCCTACAATGAGCAGTTCTTC,CASSLVDSSYNEQFF
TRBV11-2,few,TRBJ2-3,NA,TGTGCCAGCAGGATCACAGGGAGCGTGACAGATACGCAGTATTTT,CASRITGSVTDTQYF
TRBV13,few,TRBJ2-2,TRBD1,TGTGCCAGCAGCGTGACAGGGGCGAACACCGGGGAGCTGTTTTTT,CASSVTGANTGELFF
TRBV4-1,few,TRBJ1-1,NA,TGCGCCAGCAGCCAAGATTCCGGACGGACTGAAGCTTTCTTT,CASSQDSGRTEAFF
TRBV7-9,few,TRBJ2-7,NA,TGTGCCAGCAGCTTAGGGGGCGGGTCTCGCGAGCAGTACTTC,CASSLGGGSREQYF
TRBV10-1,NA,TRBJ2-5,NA,TGCGCCAGCAGTGATACGGGCGGTGGATATGAGACCCAGTACTTC,CASSDTGGGYETQYF
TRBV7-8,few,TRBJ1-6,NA,TGTGCCAGCAGCTTAGCCTTCAGGGACTCACCCCTCCACTTT,CASSLAFRDSPLHF
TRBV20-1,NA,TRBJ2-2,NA,TGCAGTGCTAGAGATTGGGTGAGGCCGGCCGGGGAGCTGTTTTTT,CSARDWVRPAGELFF
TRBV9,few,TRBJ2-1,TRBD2,TGTGCCAGCAGCGCAAGAGCCCTAGCGGGAGGTTTGTACAATGAGCAGTTCTTC,CASSARALAGGLYNEQFF
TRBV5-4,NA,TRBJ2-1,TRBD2,TGTGCCAGCAGCGGTGCTAGCGGGAGTTTCGATGAGCAGTTCTTC,CASSGASGSFDEQFF
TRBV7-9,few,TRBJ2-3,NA,TGTGCCAGCGACCGGTGGGGTGCTCAGACAGATACGCAGTATTTT,CASDRWGAQTDTQYF
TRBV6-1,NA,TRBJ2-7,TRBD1,TGTGCCAGCAGTGCAATGGGACAGGCGAACTCCTACGAGCAGTACTTC,CASSAMGQANSYEQYF
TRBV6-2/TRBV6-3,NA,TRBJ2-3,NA,TGTGCCAGCAGTTACGACGGGGGCTCCGCAGATACGCAGTATTTT,CASSYDGGSADTQYF
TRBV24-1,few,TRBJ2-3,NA,TGTGCCACCAGTCAAAGGGGCGTCTTGACAGATACGCAGTATTTT,CATSQRGVLTDTQYF